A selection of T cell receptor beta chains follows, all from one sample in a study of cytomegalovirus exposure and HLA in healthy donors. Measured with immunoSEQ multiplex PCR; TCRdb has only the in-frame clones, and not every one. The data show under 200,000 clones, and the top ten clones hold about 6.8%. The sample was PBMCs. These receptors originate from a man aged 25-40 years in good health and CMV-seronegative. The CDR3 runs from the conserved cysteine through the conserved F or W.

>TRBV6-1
CASATEGRGETQYF
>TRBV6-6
CASRTTSGGTDTQYF
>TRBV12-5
CASGLVRGTGELFF
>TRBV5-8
CASSLAGTGNYEQYF
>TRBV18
CASSPQGSSQDEQYF
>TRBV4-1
CASSHLNRGKLQETQYF
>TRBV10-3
CAISRGGRDGTDTQYF
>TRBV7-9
CASAGGIQPQHF
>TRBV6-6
CASSYMSGDGQPQHF
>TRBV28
CASISEGGFNYEQYF
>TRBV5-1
CASSLGAPSGANVLTF
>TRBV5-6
CASSHLTRVVDEQYF
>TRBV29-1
CSVYRGLNYGYTF
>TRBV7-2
CASSLKGFSGLIEQFF
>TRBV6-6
CASSYPLGTNEKLFF
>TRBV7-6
CASSLPQGNEVTEAFF
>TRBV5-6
CASSFGGAYEQYF
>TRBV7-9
CATPRGQGFGYGYTF
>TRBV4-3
CASSQRGGALFYEQYF
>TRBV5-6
CASSLSGIEDHGYTF
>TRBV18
CASSPVAGAVNEQFF
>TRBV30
CAWSRDREAFF
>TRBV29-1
CSVEDRTGGRDTQYF
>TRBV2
CATGGRLVSDTQYF
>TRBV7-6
CASSLGDEQYF
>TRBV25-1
CASSEFAWGGKGETQYF
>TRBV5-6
CASSLQGQGYYEQYF
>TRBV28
CASQPERNIQYF
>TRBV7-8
CASSRSDRANTIYF
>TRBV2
CASRGTSIAKNIQYF
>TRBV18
CASSPTGGLNEQFF
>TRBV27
CASSLGPAADEKLFF
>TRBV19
CASSRTSGSRTDTQYF
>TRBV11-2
CASSLDIGRITNYGYTF
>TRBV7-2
CASSLAVLTSGTNTGELFF
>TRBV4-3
CASSQGGYRHREGSGANVLTF
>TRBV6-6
CASILDRNTGELFF
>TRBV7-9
CASSGGQGDMRQETQYF
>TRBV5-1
CASSLGTSAYNEQFF
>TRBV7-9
CASSFLRAGSANTEAFF
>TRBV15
CATSRDRQANEQFF